This T cell receptor (beta chain) derives from a study of response to subunit inactivated influenza vaccine. Findings and caveats of the study: Authors suggested each seasonal influenza vaccination recruits few new T cells.

This clonotype came up a few times. Its antigen is as yet unknown. TCRdb re-called the RT-PCR reads through MiXCR, storing one row per CDR3 protein. The sample gives 650,000 to 700,000 distinct CDR3 sequences, 15% to 18% of which show up once; roughly 12% is in the top ten. This receptor was obtained from a man aged 50-59 years who received an inactivated influenza vaccine. Here the sequenced sample was PBMCs from blood, taken 11 to 12 days after vaccination.

The CDR3 sequence is CAIMGLAGNEQFF. For the CDR3, the DNA is TGTGCCATCATGGGACTAGCGGGGAATGAGCAGTTCTTC. V usage is TRBV6-2 or TRBV6-3 and J usage is TRBJ2-1, with TRBD2 matching 13 bases. The CDR3 sequence is 13 residues long. From germline, CDR1 is MNHEY and CDR2 SVGEGT. V shed 10 bases and J 7 bases; nucleotides not matched to a gene: 4.